Listed below are T cell receptor beta chains from one sample, sequenced in a study of cytomegalovirus exposure and HLA in healthy donors. Assay used: immunoSEQ multiplex PCR; TCRdb lists only in-frame clones, some missing. This sample has some 80,000 clones, with roughly 96% found just once. The sample taken for sequencing was PBMCs. Every receptor here comes from a woman younger than 35 in good health and CMV-seronegative. Both conserved end residues are part of each CDR3. The D gene is left open where the match is weak. Size is omitted from some rows. Given values are once, few, many or a class for expanded clones.

len | j_gene | v_gene | d_gene | abundance | CDR3aa | CDR3nt
16 | TRBJ2-1 | TRBV5-1 | TRBD2 | . | CASSPHPSGDYNEQFF | TGCGCCAGCAGCCCCCACCCTAGCGGAGACTACAATGAGCAGTTCTTC
14 | TRBJ1-3 | TRBV5-4 | . | once | CASSLRGGGNTIYF | TGTGCCAGCAGCTTGAGGGGAGGTGGAAACACCATATATTTT
14 | TRBJ2-1 | TRBV28 | . | . | CASSLTRPPGEQFF | TGTGCCAGCAGTTTAACTAGACCTCCGGGTGAGCAGTTCTTC
13 | TRBJ1-5 | TRBV7-9 | . | . | CASSLHSNQPQHF | TGTGCCAGCAGCTTACATAGCAATCAGCCCCAGCATTTT
14 | TRBJ1-4 | TRBV10-3 | . | . | CAIRSGSTNEKLFF | TGTGCCATCCGCTCAGGTTCAACTAATGAAAAACTGTTTTTT
14 | TRBJ1-1 | TRBV19 | TRBD1 | . | CAIDRGSFVSEAFF | TGTGCCATAGACAGGGGAAGCTTCGTTTCGGAAGCTTTCTTT
14 | TRBJ2-3 | TRBV6-5 | TRBD2 | . | CASRTSGRADTQYF | TGTGCCAGCAGGACTAGCGGGAGGGCAGATACGCAGTATTTT
12 | TRBJ2-1 | TRBV29-1 | . | . | CSVEEAADEQFF | TGCAGCGTTGAAGAGGCGGCAGATGAGCAGTTCTTC
12 | TRBJ2-7 | TRBV19 | . | . | CASSIGTSEQYF | TGTGCCAGTAGTATAGGTACGAGCGAGCAGTACTTC
16 | TRBJ2-6 | TRBV27 | . | . | CASIKRVGSGANVLTF | TGTGCCAGCATCAAGCGGGTCGGCTCTGGGGCCAACGTCCTGACTTTC
14 | TRBJ1-5 | TRBV19 | . | . | CASSIPGLGQPQHF | TGTGCCAGTAGTATTCCAGGGTTGGGTCAGCCCCAGCATTTT
15 | TRBJ1-5 | TRBV7-2 | . | . | CASSSPWEDGQPQHF | TGTGCCAGCAGCTCACCGTGGGAGGATGGACAGCCCCAGCATTTT
16 | TRBJ2-3 | TRBV7-8 | TRBD2 | . | CASSPLAGGSTDTQYF | TGTGCCAGCAGCCCGCTAGCGGGAGGGTCCACAGATACGCAGTATTTT
17 | TRBJ2-3 | TRBV9 | TRBD2 | . | CASSLAGTPQLGDTQYF | TGTGCCAGCTCACTAGCGGGGACCCCCCAATTGGGAGATACGCAGTATTTT
16 | TRBJ1-3 | TRBV5-6 | . | . | CASSLGQVISGNTIYF | TGTGCCAGCAGCTTGGGACAGGTTATATCTGGAAACACCATATATTTT
15 | TRBJ2-7 | TRBV14 | TRBD1 | . | CASSQPGTGVYEQYF | TGTGCCAGCAGCCAACCCGGGACAGGGGTGTACGAGCAGTACTTC
15 | TRBJ2-1 | TRBV7-9 | . | . | CASSLGGVSYNEQFF | TGTGCCAGCAGCTTAGGGGGGGTTTCCTACAATGAGCAGTTCTTC
15 | TRBJ2-7 | TRBV9 | . | . | CASSVGARGIYEQYF | TGTGCCAGCAGCGTAGGGGCGAGGGGGATCTACGAGCAGTACTTC
15 | TRBJ1-1 | TRBV11-3 | TRBD1 | . | CASSPGQGGNTEAFF | TGTGCCAGCAGCCCCGGACAGGGAGGGAACACTGAAGCTTTCTTT
13 | TRBJ2-7 | TRBV5-1 | . | . | CASSPVQGYEQYF | TGCGCCAGCAGCCCTGTACAGGGTTACGAGCAGTACTTC
14 | TRBJ1-1 | TRBV27 | . | . | CASTQSILNTEAFF | TGTGCCAGCACCCAATCAATCCTGAACACTGAAGCTTTCTTT
14 | TRBJ1-1 | TRBV28 | TRBD1 | . | CASRIGGAGTEAFF | TGTGCCAGCAGGATAGGGGGCGCGGGCACTGAAGCTTTCTTT
15 | TRBJ2-7 | TRBV4-3 | TRBD2 | . | CASSQVAGVGYEQYF | TGCGCCAGCAGCCAAGTCGCGGGGGTGGGCTACGAGCAGTACTTC
14 | TRBJ2-7 | TRBV9 | TRBD1 | few | CASTKGQAPYEQYF | TGTGCCAGCACCAAGGGACAGGCTCCCTACGAGCAGTACTTC
13 | TRBJ2-5 | TRBV2 | TRBD2 | . | CASSLAVEETQYF | TGTGCCAGCTCCCTAGCGGTAGAAGAGACCCAGTACTTC
14 | TRBJ2-7 | TRBV28 | . | . | CASSPDSGIYEQYF | TGTGCCAGCAGCCCCGATTCAGGGATCTACGAGCAGTACTTC
13 | TRBJ2-2 | TRBV5-6 | . | . | CASSRDYTGELFF | TGTGCCAGCAGCCGGGACTACACCGGGGAGCTGTTTTTT
15 | TRBJ2-3 | TRBV5-4 | . | . | CASSLSSRSTDTQYF | TGTGCCAGCAGCTTGTCTAGCCGTAGCACAGATACGCAGTATTTT
15 | TRBJ1-2 | TRBV19 | TRBD1 | . | CASTKQGKTLYGYTF | TGTGCCAGTACCAAACAGGGGAAGACCCTCTATGGCTACACCTTC
14 | TRBJ2-7 | TRBV2 | TRBD2 | . | CASIRLAGGSEQYF | TGTGCCAGCATTCGACTAGCGGGAGGGTCCGAGCAGTACTTC
12 | TRBJ1-3 | TRBV7-8 | . | . | CASSPAGNTIYF | TGTGCCAGCAGCCCAGCCGGGAACACCATATATTTT
13 | TRBJ1-3 | TRBV10-2 | . | once | CASREQYGNTIYF | TGCGCCAGCAGGGAACAGTATGGAAACACCATATATTTT
16 | TRBJ2-2 | TRBV7-2 | . | . | CASSLVGARVTGELFF | TGTGCCAGCAGCTTAGTAGGGGCCAGGGTTACCGGGGAGCTGTTTTTT
12 | TRBJ2-7 | TRBV7-9 | . | . | CASSPRGHEQYF | TGTGCCAGCAGCCCCAGGGGCCACGAGCAGTACTTC
14 | TRBJ2-2 | TRBV5-1 | TRBD1 | once | CASSRDRGHGELFF | TGCGCCAGCAGCCGGGACAGGGGGCACGGGGAGCTGTTTTTT
15 | TRBJ1-4 | TRBV7-9 | . | . | CASSPGPGDNEKLFF | TGTGCCAGCAGCCCCGGACCGGGGGATAATGAAAAACTGTTTTTT
15 | TRBJ1-3 | TRBV2 | . | . | CASSRVANSGNTIYF | TGTGCCAGCAGTCGGGTGGCGAACTCTGGAAACACCATATATTTT
18 | TRBJ2-3 | TRBV11-2 | TRBD1 | . | CASSQRHRGFSGTDTQYF | TGTGCCAGCAGCCAACGGCACAGGGGGTTCTCTGGCACAGATACGCAGTATTTT
15 | TRBJ2-1 | TRBV7-9 | TRBD1 | . | CASRPTGGAYNEQFF | TGTGCCAGCAGGCCTACAGGGGGCGCTTACAATGAGCAGTTCTTC
14 | TRBJ2-7 | TRBV9 | . | . | CASSPRQARYEQYF | TGTGCCAGCAGCCCCCGACAGGCCCGCTACGAGCAGTACTTC